The rows below give T cell receptor delta chains drawn from one sample of a study of gamma-delta chains in newborns, infants, children. TCRdb reprocessed the reads through CATT. The repertoire holds about 4,000 delta-chain clones, with 38% as singletons. Source material: blood. These receptors were collected from a child who received the measles vaccine. Each CDR3 is given with its conserved first and last residue. The D gene is left open where the match is weak. A clone size is listed for some rows: how often the clone was seen (once, few, many), or a class if it is expanded.

j_gene,d_gene,v_gene,abundance,CDR3aa,CDR3nt
TRDJ1,TRDD3,TRDV3,large,CASRPSYWGIREPYTDKLIF,TGTGCCTCCCGGCCTTCCTACTGGGGGATACGCGAGCCGTACACCGATAAACTCATCTTT
TRDJ1,.,TRDV1,.,CALGEPPTSLKGTVKLIF,TGTGCTCTTGGGGAACCTCCTACGAGCCTTAAGGGGACCGTTAAACTCATCTTT
TRDJ1,TRDD3,TRDV1,.,CALGPSRAFLWGIQIDTDKLIF,TGTGCTCTTGGGCCCTCCCGGGCCTTCCTCTGGGGGATACAGATCGACACCGATAAACTCATCTTT
TRDJ1,.,TRDV1,medium-sized,CALGEASSGASYTDKLIF,TGTGCTCTTGGGGAAGCCTCTTCTGGGGCTTCGTACACCGATAAACTCATCTTT
TRDJ1,TRDD3,TRDV1,few,CALGELADWGPFATDKLIF,TGTGCTCTTGGGGAACTGGCCGACTGGGGGCCCTTCGCCACCGATAAACTCATCTTT
TRDJ1,.,TRAV29/DV5,.,CAASATGVPFLTDKLIF,TGTGCAGCAAGCGCGACTGGGGTCCCCTTCCTAACCGATAAACTCATCTTT
TRDJ1,TRDD3,TRDV2,medium-sized,CACDTPSNWGIRSTDKLIF,TGTGCCTGTGACACTCCCTCAAACTGGGGGATACGCTCTACCGATAAACTCATCTTT
TRDJ1,TRDD3,TRDV1,few,CALGELVMGDSFDTDKLIF,TGTGCTCTTGGGGAACTAGTAATGGGGGATTCCTTCGACACCGATAAACTCATCTTT
TRDJ1,TRDD3,TRDV2,.,CACDSLLGDYTDKLIF,TGTGCCTGTGACTCCCTACTGGGGGATTACACCGATAAACTCATCTTT
TRDJ1,TRDD3,TRDV1,few,CALGDITGGAYTDKLIF,TGTGCTCTTGGGGACATTACTGGGGGAGCCTACACCGATAAACTCATCTTT
TRDJ1,TRDD3,TRDV3,few,CAFNFYSFYWGINDKLIF,TGTGCCTTTAATTTTTATTCCTTCTACTGGGGAATAAACGATAAACTCATCTTT
TRDJ1,.,TRDV1,large,CALGEFSMVLGLTDKLIF,TGTGCTCTTGGGGAATTCTCTATGGTGCTGGGACTAACCGATAAACTCATCTTT
TRDJ1,.,TRDV2,once,CACDPMVDTPDKLIF,TGTGCCTGTGACCCCATGGTGGATACACCCGATAAACTCATCTTT
TRDJ1,TRDD3,TRDV1,.,CALGERSPTLWGGQLADKLIF,TGTGCTCTTGGGGAACGGTCTCCCACCCTCTGGGGGGGCCAACTAGCGGATAAACTCATCTTT
TRDJ1,TRDD3,TRDV1,.,CALGVTPVLGELTTDKLIF,TGTGCTCTTGGGGTAACCCCTGTACTGGGGGAACTTACCACCGATAAACTCATCTTT
TRDJ1,TRDD3,TRDV1,.,CALGYLPLGRERDTTDKLIF,TGTGCTCTTGGGTATCTGCCCCTAGGGCGTGAAAGGGATACCACCGATAAACTCATCTTT
TRDJ1,TRDD3,TRDV3,few,CAFRRRWGGYTDKLIF,TGTGCCTTTCGGCGTAGGTGGGGGGGATATACCGATAAACTCATCTTT
TRDJ1,TRDD3,TRDV3,.,CAFVHRLLRTGGFTDKLIF,TGTGCCTTTGTGCACCGACTTCTCCGTACTGGGGGATTTACCGATAAACTCATCTTT
TRDJ1,TRDD3,TRDV1,few,CALGPRGPRTTGGYHTDKLIF,TGTGCTCTTGGGCCCCGCGGCCCACGAACAACTGGGGGATACCACACCGATAAACTCATCTTT
TRDJ2,TRDD2,TRDV1,.,CALGSNPLPTGPSWGASAQLFF,TGTGCTCTTGGGTCCAACCCCCTTCCTACGGGTCCCAGTTGGGGGGCTTCAGCACAACTCTTCTTT
TRDJ1,.,TRAV29/DV5,.,CAASAFRVLGHRTAADKLIF,TGTGCAGCAAGCGCCTTCCGTGTACTGGGGCATCGGACGGCAGCGGATAAACTCATCTTT
TRDJ1,TRDD3,TRDV2,.,CACDTVNGGYNEGKTDKLIF,TGTGCCTGTGACACCGTTAACGGGGGATACAACGAAGGAAAGACCGATAAACTCATCTTT
TRDJ1,TRDD3,TRDV2,medium-sized,CACDLARRGYESYKNTDKLIF,TGTGCCTGTGACCTGGCGCGTCGGGGATACGAGTCTTATAAAAACACCGATAAACTCATCTTT
TRDJ1,TRDD3,TRDV1,few,CALGTRLPMPSYWGMYTDKLIF,TGTGCTCTTGGGACCCGCCTTCCTATGCCCTCCTACTGGGGGATGTACACCGATAAACTCATCTTT
TRDJ2,TRDD3,TRDV1,.,CALGEGTYVVKLGDTRLTAQLFF,TGTGCTCTTGGGGAAGGGACCTACGTTGTCAAACTGGGGGATACGCGTTTGACAGCACAACTCTTCTTT
TRDJ1,TRDD3,TRDV1,.,CALGDDLYRSYYSYWGIHITDKLIF,TGTGCTCTTGGGGACGACCTTTACCGTTCCTATTACTCGTACTGGGGGATACACATCACCGATAAACTCATCTTT
TRDJ1,.,TRDV2,few,CACDTGRDGKLIF,TGTGCCTGTGACACCGGTCGGGACGGAAAACTCATCTTT
TRDJ1,TRDD3,TRDV1,few,CALGTFPYWGETDKLIF,TGTGCTCTTGGGACTTTCCCATACTGGGGGGAGACCGATAAACTCATCTTT
TRDJ3,TRDD3,TRDV2,.,CACDILGDSSWDTRQMFF,TGTGCCTGTGACATACTGGGGGATAGCTCCTGGGACACCCGACAGATGTTTTTC
TRDJ1,TRDD3,TRDV1,.,CALGEGVLTLLGDTGELIF,TGTGCTCTTGGGGAAGGGGTCCTAACCCTACTGGGGGATACGGGAGAACTCATCTTT
TRDJ1,TRDD3,TRDV3,medium-sized,CAFRAEYWGTYTDKLIF,TGTGCCTTTAGAGCTGAATACTGGGGGACGTACACCGATAAACTCATCTTT
TRDJ1,TRDD3,TRDV3,large,CAFCWGITLTDKLIF,TGTGCCTTTTGCTGGGGGATAACTCTCACCGATAAACTCATCTTT
TRDJ1,TRDD3,TRDV1,few,CALGDVPWFFNWGIELGADKLIF,TGTGCTCTTGGGGATGTGCCTTGGTTCTTCAACTGGGGGATAGAGTTGGGGGCCGATAAACTCATCTTT
TRDJ3,.,TRDV1,few,CALGELLPFFHTGWDTRQMFF,TGTGCTCTTGGGGAACTCCTCCCCTTCTTCCATACAGGCTGGGACACCCGACAGATGTTTTTC
TRDJ1,.,TRDV1,few,CALGELSAGSQDTDKLIF,TGTGCTCTTGGGGAACTCAGTGCGGGATCCCAGGACACCGATAAACTCATCTTT
TRDJ1,.,TRDV1,.,CALGDLPISHWGRRLTYTDKLIF,TGTGCTCTTGGGGACCTTCCTATTTCTCACTGGGGGAGACGCTTGACGTACACCGATAAACTCATCTTT
TRDJ3,TRDD3,TRDV2,.,CACDTGGFSSWDTRQMFF,TGTGCCTGTGACACTGGGGGATTTAGCTCCTGGGACACCCGACAGATGTTTTTC
TRDJ1,TRDD3,TRDV1,.,CAPGEANRGIENTDKLIF,TGTGCTCCTGGGGAAGCTAACCGGGGGATAGAAAACACCGATAAACTCATCTTT
TRDJ1,TRDD3,TRDV3,.,CAFYLGDTSGGTDKLIF,TGTGCCTTTTACCTGGGGGATACGAGTGGAGGCACCGATAAACTCATCTTT